This paragraph covers one TCR beta chain sequence. Its specificity is not known. The repertoire was sequenced with immunoSEQ multiplex PCR; TCRdb's copy has only in-frame clones and lacks some. The sample holds 50,000 to 75,000 clones, 70% to 90% seen once. The source of the sample is a study of T cells in localized non-small cell lung cancer. Findings and limits, study-wide: Appearance in adjacent lung was seen for a median about 58 of the top 100 tumor clones.

Germline V gene sequence: CDR1 SGHNT, CDR2 YYREEE (reference sequence). This CDR3 comprises 17 residues. V lost 0 bases, J lost 3 bases, and 4 bases stayed unmatched. This specimen consisted of peripheral blood, obtained before any cancer treatment. This TCR was sampled from a man aged 35 to 69 with stage I squamous cell lung carcinoma. This chain joins TRBV5-4 and TRBJ2-3; TRBD2 agrees at 13 bases. The CDR3 loop is CASSLEAGLAGTDTQYF. CDR3 coding DNA: TGTGCCAGCAGCTTGGAGGCGGGACTAGCGGGAACAGATACGCAGTATTTT.